This T cell receptor beta chain derives from a study of T-cell reconstitution after alpha-beta-depleted transplantation in children. Preparation of the TCRbeta library involved a method that used unique molecular identifiers. One entry per CDR3 protein results from TCRdb running MiXCR on the PCR reads. The profile shows about 91,000 distinct CDR3 sequences, 6.5% to 8.5% of them singletons. This clonotype was counted ten times or more. The CDR3 spans 11 residues. Germline-derived CDR1 and CDR2 are SQVTM and ANQGSEA. Trimming removed 3 bases at V and 7 bases at J, with 9 bases between. The genes are TRBV29-1 and TRBJ1-2, with D unresolved. The starting material was PBMCs from the stem cell graft donor, obtained from the stem cell graft. The receptor was isolated from a human donor who donated a stem cell graft to a child with congenital amegakaryocytic thrombocytopenia. CDR3 protein: CSVDRDLGYTF. The CDR3 DNA follows: TGCAGCGTTGACCGTGATCTTGGCTACACCTTC.